This entry features one T cell receptor beta chain sequence. Its antigen is currently unknown. V was clipped by 7 bases and J by 2 bases, with 17 bases between them. There are 15 residues in the CDR3. CDR1 is SEHNR, CDR2 FQNEAQ, per germline (reference sequence). Through template switching, a universal primer site was introduced, and the cDNA contained unique molecular identifiers. TCRdb reprocessed the 5' RACE reads with MiXCR, giving one entry per CDR3 protein. The sample has approximately 240,000 distinct CDR3 sequences; around 15% are singletons. This record belongs to a study of identical twins. Study observations and caveats: Cord blood's abundant beta clonotypes had fewer insertions, unlike memory repertoires. Out-of-frame alpha sequences common to twins exhibited a surplus of low generation probability.

The rearrangement joins TRBV7-9 to TRBJ1-1; D is possibly TRBD1 (6 bases). The sequencing input was memory (CD45RO+) T cells sorted from blood. The TCR was taken from a woman aged 18-29 years in good health. CDR3 loop: CASTQSTGTNTEAFF. CDR3 DNA sequence: TGTGCCAGCACCCAATCGACAGGCACCAACACTGAAGCTTTCTTT.